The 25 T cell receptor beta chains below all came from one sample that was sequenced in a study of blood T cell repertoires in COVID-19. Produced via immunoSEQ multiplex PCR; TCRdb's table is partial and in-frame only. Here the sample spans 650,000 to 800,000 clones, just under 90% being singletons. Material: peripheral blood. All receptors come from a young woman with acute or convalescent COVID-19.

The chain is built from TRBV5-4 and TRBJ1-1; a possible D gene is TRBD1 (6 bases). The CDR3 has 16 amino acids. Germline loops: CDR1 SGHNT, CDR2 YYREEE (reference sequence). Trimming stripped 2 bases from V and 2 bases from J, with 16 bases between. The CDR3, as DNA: TGTGCCAGCAGCTTTGGTCGGACAGCCATTAACACTGAAGCTTTCTTT. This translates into CASSFGRTAINTEAFF. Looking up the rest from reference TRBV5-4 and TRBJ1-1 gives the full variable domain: ETGVTQSPTHLIKTRGQQVTLRCSSQSGHNTVSWYQQALGQGPQFIFQYYREEENGRGNFPPRFSGLQFPNYSSELNVNALELDDSALYLCASSFGRTAINTEAFFGQGTRLTVV.

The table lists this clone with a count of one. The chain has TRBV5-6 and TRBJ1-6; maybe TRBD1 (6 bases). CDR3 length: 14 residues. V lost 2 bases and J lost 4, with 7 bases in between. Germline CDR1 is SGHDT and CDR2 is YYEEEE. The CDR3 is CASSFDRYNSPLHF. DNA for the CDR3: TGTGCCAGCAGCTTCGACAGGTATAATTCACCCCTCCACTTT.

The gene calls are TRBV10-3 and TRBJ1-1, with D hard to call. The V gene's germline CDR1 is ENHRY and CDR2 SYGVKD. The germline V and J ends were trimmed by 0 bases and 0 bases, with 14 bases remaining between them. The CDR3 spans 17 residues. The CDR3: CAISESTGGRLNTEAFF. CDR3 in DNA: TGTGCCATCAGTGAGTCGACGGGTGGAAGACTGAACACTGAAGCTTTCTTT.

This CDR3 reads CASSERGYFGYTF. The DNA for the CDR3 is TGTGCCAGCAGCGAAAGGGGGTATTTTGGCTACACCTTC. The chain is built from TRBV7-3 and TRBJ1-2; D possibly corresponds to TRBD1 (6 bases). Trimming cost V 5 bases and J 7 bases, with 14 bases left between them. CDR3 size: 13 residues. Germline-derived CDR1 and CDR2 are SGHTA and FQGTGA.

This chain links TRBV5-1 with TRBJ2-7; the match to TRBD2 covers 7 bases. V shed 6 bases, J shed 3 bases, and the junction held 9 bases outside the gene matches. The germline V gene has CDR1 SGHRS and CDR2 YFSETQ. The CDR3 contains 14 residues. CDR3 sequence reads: CASILAQRDYEQYF. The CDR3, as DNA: TGCGCCAGCATCCTGGCACAGCGGGACTACGAGCAGTACTTC.

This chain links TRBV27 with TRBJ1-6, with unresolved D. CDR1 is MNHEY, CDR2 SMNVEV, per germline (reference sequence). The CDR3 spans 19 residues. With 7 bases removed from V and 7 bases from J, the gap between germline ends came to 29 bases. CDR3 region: CASTEVIITPGVPNSPLHF. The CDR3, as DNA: TGTGCCAGCACCGAAGTAATTATTACCCCGGGAGTTCCAAATTCACCCCTCCACTTT.

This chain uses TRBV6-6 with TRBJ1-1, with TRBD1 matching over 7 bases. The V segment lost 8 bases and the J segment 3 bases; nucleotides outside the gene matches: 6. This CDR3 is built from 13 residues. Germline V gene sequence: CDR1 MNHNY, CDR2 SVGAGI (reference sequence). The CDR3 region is CASLTGWDTEAFF. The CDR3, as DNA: TGTGCCAGCCTGACAGGGTGGGACACTGAAGCTTTCTTT.

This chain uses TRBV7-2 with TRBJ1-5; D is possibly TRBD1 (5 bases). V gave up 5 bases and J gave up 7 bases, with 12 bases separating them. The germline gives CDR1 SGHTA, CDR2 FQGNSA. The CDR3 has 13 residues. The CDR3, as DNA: TGTGCCAGCAGCCAAGGGGCCGGCCAGCCCCAGCATTTT. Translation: CASSQGAGQPQHF.

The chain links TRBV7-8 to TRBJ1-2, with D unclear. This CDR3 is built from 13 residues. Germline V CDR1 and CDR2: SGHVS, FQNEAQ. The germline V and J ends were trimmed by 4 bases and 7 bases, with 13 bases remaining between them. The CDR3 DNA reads TGTGCCAGCAGCTCACAACGGGAGGCTGGCTACACCTTC. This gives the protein CASSSQREAGYTF.

CDR3 sequence reads: CASGFSGGPGTDTQYF. In DNA form, the CDR3 reads TGTGCTAGTGGTTTTAGCGGGGGACCGGGCACAGATACGCAGTATTTT. The V gene is TRBV12-5, the J gene TRBJ2-3, with 9 bases aligning to TRBD2. CDR3 length equals 16 residues. CDR1 and CDR2 from the germline V gene are LGHNT and FRNRAP. The junction had 5 bases not matched to a gene; V was cut back by 3 bases and J by 1 base.

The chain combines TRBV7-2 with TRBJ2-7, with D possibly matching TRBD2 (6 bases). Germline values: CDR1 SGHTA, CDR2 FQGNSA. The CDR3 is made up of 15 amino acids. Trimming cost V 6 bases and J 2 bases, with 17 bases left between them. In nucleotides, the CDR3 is TGTGCCAGCAGTCGGGACTCCCTCGTGCCCTACGAGCAGTACTTC. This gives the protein CASSRDSLVPYEQYF.

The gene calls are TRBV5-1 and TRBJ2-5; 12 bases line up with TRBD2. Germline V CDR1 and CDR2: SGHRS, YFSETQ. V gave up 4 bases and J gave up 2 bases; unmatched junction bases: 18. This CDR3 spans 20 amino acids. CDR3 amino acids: CASSIGRASGGARPQETQYF. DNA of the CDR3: TGCGCCAGCAGCATCGGCCGGGCTAGCGGGGGGGCGAGACCTCAAGAGACCCAGTACTTC.

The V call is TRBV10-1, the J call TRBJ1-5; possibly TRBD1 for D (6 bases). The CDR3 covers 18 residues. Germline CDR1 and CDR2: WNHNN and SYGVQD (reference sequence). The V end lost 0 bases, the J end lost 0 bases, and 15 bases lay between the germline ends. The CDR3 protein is CASSESGAGDNSNQPQHF. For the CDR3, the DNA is TGCGCCAGCAGTGAGTCGGGGGCGGGGGACAATAGCAATCAGCCCCAGCATTTT.

The CDR3 loop is CASSWTGLEAGNTIYF. Here the CDR3 DNA reads TGCGCCAGCAGCTGGACAGGGCTGGAGGCCGGAAACACCATATATTTT. This chain connects TRBV5-1 to TRBJ1-3, with 8 bases fitting TRBD1. This CDR3 is built from 16 residues. CDR1 and CDR2 from the germline V gene are SGHRS and YFSETQ. The ends lost 3 bases at V and 4 bases at J; junction bases unmatched: 9.

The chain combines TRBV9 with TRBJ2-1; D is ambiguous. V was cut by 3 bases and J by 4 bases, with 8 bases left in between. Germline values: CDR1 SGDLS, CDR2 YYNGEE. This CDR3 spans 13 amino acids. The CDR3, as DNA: TGTGCCAGCAGCGCCGACGGGTACAATGAGCAGTTCTTC. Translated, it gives CASSADGYNEQFF. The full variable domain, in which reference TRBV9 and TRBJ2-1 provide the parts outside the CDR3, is DSGVTQTPKHLITATGQRVTLRCSPRSGDLSVYWYQQSLDQGLQFLIQYYNGEERAKGNILERFSAQQFPDLHSELNLSSLELGDSALYFCASSADGYNEQFFGPGTRLTVL.

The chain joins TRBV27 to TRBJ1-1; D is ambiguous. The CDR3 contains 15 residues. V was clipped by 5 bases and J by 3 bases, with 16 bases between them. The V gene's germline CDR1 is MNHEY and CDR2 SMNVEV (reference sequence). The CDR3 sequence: CASSPSGGRDTEAFF. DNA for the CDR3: TGTGCCAGCAGTCCCTCGGGAGGGAGGGACACTGAAGCTTTCTTT.

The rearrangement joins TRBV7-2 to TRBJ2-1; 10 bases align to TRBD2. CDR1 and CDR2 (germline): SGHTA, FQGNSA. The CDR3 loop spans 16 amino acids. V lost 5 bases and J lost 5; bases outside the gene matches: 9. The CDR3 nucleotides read TGTGCCAGCAGCGTATTTAGCGGGGGGATTAACAATGAGCAGTTCTTC. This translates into CASSVFSGGINNEQFF.

The DNA of the CDR3 is TGTGCCAGCAATCTCCACAGGGACACTGGGGCCAACGTCCTGACTTTC. Amino acid sequence: CASNLHRDTGANVLTF. The chain uses TRBV2 and TRBJ2-6; D perhaps matches TRBD1 (6 bases). V was cut by 7 bases and J by 2 bases, with 15 bases left in between. The CDR3 contains 16 residues. CDR1 SNHLY and CDR2 FYNNEI come from the germline V gene.

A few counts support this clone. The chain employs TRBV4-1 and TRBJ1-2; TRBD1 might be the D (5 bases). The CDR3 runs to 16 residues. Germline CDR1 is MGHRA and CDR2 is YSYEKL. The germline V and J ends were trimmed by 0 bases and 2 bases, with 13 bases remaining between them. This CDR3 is CASSQDSGGGNYGYTF. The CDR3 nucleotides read TGCGCCAGCAGCCAAGATAGCGGGGGAGGGAACTATGGCTACACCTTC.

The CDR3 region is CSASRWDPGQGRGYTF. In DNA form, the CDR3 reads TGCAGTGCTAGTAGATGGGACCCGGGACAGGGTCGTGGCTACACCTTC. This sequence joins TRBV20-1 and TRBJ1-2, with 9 bases that match TRBD1. V gave up 3 bases and J gave up 7 bases; unmatched junction bases: 15. Germline V CDR1 and CDR2: DFQATT, SNEGSKA (reference sequence). CDR3 length equals 16 residues.

The CDR3, as DNA: TGTGCCACCCAGTTTCTCAGGGGTCGAACCGGGGAGCTGTTTTTT. This gives the protein CATQFLRGRTGELFF. The chain recombines TRBV24-1 with TRBJ2-2, with D possibly TRBD1 on 6 matching bases. V gave up 9 bases and J gave up 5 bases, with 18 bases separating them. The germline V gene encodes CDR1 KGHDR and CDR2 SFDVKD. This CDR3 is 15 amino acids long.

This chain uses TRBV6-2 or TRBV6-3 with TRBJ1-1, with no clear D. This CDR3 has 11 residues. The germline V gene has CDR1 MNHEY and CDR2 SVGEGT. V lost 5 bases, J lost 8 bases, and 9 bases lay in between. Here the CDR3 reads CASSESREAFF. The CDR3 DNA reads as TGTGCCAGCAGTGAGTCAAGAGAAGCTTTCTTT.

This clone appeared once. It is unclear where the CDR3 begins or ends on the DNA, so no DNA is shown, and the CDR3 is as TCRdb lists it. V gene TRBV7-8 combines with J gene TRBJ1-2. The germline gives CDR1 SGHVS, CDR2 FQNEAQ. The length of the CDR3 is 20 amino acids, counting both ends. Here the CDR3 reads CASSRTSGMATPSVRYGYTF.

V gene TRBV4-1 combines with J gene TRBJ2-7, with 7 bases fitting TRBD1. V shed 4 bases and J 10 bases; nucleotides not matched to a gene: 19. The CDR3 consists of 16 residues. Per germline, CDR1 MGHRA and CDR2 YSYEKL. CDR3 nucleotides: TGCGCCAGCAGCCCCGGGATAGGGGGCCTCACGTTGATACAGTACTTC. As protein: CASSPGIGGLTLIQYF.

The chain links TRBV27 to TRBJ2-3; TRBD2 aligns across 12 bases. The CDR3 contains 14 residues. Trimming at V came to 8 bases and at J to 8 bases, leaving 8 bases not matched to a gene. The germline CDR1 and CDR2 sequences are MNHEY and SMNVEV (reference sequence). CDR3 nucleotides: TGTGCCAGCTGGGCTAGCGGGGGGGCAGTTACGCAGTATTTT. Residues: CASWASGGAVTQYF.